The 16 T cell receptor beta chains presented below share a single source sample, sequenced in a study of shared clonotypes between healthy human individuals. Repertoires were generated with immunoSEQ multiplex PCR, while TCRdb's copy carries only in-frame clones and drops some. The data contain 2 million or so clones, 85% to 95% of them singletons. The sequenced sample was naive CD4+ T cells sorted from blood. The subset: CD45RA+ positively selected. The receptors here all came from a man in his late teens or twenties in good health.

The chain has TRBV6-5 and TRBJ2-2, with TRBD2 matching over 7 bases. Looked up from germline, CDR1 is MNHEY and CDR2 is SVGAGI. The CDR3 totals 14 residues. After removal of 6 bases from V and 7 bases from J, the junction contained 8 bases not matched to a gene. CDR3 sequence (DNA): TGTGCCAGCAGCCGCTCGGGGGGAGGCGGGGAGCTGTTTTTT. Its protein is CASSRSGGGGELFF.

V usage is TRBV18 and J usage is TRBJ2-1; 11 nucleotides agree with TRBD2. The trim removed 6 bases at V and 9 bases at J, leaving 10 bases unmatched. This CDR3 is 15 amino acids long. Per the germline V gene, CDR1 is KGHSH and CDR2 is LQKENI. The CDR3 region has the DNA TGTGCCAGCTCGCGGACTAGCGGGCAATCTACTGAGCAGTTCTTC. Protein sequence: CASSRTSGQSTEQFF.

The chain employs TRBV4-2 and TRBJ2-7; D gene unclear. Germline V gene sequence: CDR1 LGHNA, CDR2 YNFKEQ. Trimming pared 0 bases from V and 3 bases from J, leaving 6 bases between. The CDR3 has 13 residues. The CDR3 region has the DNA TGTGCCAGCAGCCAAGAGGGCAACTACGAGCAGTACTTC. It encodes CASSQEGNYEQYF.

This chain links TRBV14 with TRBJ2-5, with 7 bases that match TRBD2. The germline V gene encodes CDR1 SGHDN and CDR2 FVKESK. The CDR3 has 15 amino acids. V was pared by 1 base and J by 5 bases, with 7 bases of the junction left unmatched. CDR3 nucleotide sequence: TGTGCCAGCAGCCAAGTCTTCGGGGGAGGGGAGACCCAGTACTTC. Its protein is CASSQVFGGGETQYF.

J is TRBJ2-3 and V is TRBV11-2; TRBD1 matches at 7 bases. The CDR3 runs to 16 residues. Germline CDR1 and CDR2: SGHAT and FQNNGV. J was trimmed by 2 bases and V by 6 bases; bases with no gene match: 11. The CDR3 region is CASRRGSGQYTDTQYF. The DNA for the CDR3 is TGTGCCAGCAGGAGGGGTTCGGGACAGTACACAGATACGCAGTATTTT.

The chain combines TRBV19 with TRBJ1-5, with D unclear. V was trimmed by 5 bases and J by 0 bases, leaving 5 bases between them. This CDR3 region has 13 residues. In germline, CDR1 is LNHDA, CDR2 SQIVND (reference sequence). CDR3 in amino acids: CASSAVSNQPQHF. CDR3 DNA: TGTGCCAGTAGTGCTGTTAGCAATCAGCCCCAGCATTTT.

The rearrangement uses TRBV10-1 and TRBJ2-3, with 8 bases matching TRBD1. The CDR3 is made up of 15 amino acids. The trim removed 2 bases at V and 4 bases at J, leaving 5 bases unmatched. Germline CDR1 and CDR2: WNHNN and SYGVQD (reference sequence). The CDR3 DNA is TGCGCCAGCAGTGAGGGCAGGGGGCGATCAGATACGCAGTATTTT. Amino acids: CASSEGRGRSDTQYF.

The V gene is TRBV7-6, the J gene TRBJ1-5; perhaps TRBD1 as D (5 bases). The CDR3 loop spans 16 amino acids. The V gene lost 5 bases and the J gene lost 9 bases, with 23 bases spanning the gap. Germline V lookup: CDR1 SGHVS, CDR2 FNYEAQ. CDR3 residues: CASSPQGTSTGGPQHF. In nucleotides, the CDR3 is TGTGCCAGCAGCCCCCAAGGGACCTCAACCGGAGGGCCCCAGCATTTT.

The chain uses TRBV6-5 and TRBJ1-6; 10 nucleotides agree with TRBD1. Germline CDR1 and CDR2: MNHEY and SVGAGI. The CDR3 consists of 13 residues. V shed 7 bases, J shed 9 bases, and the junction held 3 bases outside the gene matches. The CDR3 is CASNGQGGSPLHF. CDR3 nucleotide sequence: TGTGCCAGCAACGGACAGGGGGGTTCACCCCTCCACTTT.

Details on this clone: A read error may account for a junction end that differs from germline. The chain employs TRBV7-6 and TRBJ1-2; a weak D match, TRBD1 (5 bases). The CDR3 covers 16 residues. Germline CDR1 and CDR2: SGHVS and FNYEAQ. The CDR3 sequence is CASSLIQESAAGAFSF. CDR3 bases: TGTGCCAGCAGCTTAATACAGGAATCCGCTGCCGGGGCGTTCTCCTTC.

This CDR3 reads CASSQQGAGNTIYF. CDR3 DNA: TGCGCCAGCAGCCAACAGGGGGCTGGAAACACCATATATTTT. The chain joins TRBV5-1 to TRBJ1-3; 8 bases are a match to TRBD1. The CDR3 loop spans 14 amino acids. Germline V gene lookup returns CDR1 SGHRS and CDR2 YFSETQ. V was pared by 4 bases and J by 2 bases, with 2 bases of the junction left unmatched.

The CDR3 sequence: CASSRDSQIPYEQYF. The CDR3 DNA sequence: TGTGCCAGCAGCCGGGACTCCCAGATCCCTTACGAGCAGTACTTC. The chain combines TRBV11-2 with TRBJ2-7; the D gene is possibly TRBD2 (6 bases). V was pared by 5 bases and J by 4 bases, with 18 bases between. The germline V gene has CDR1 SGHAT and CDR2 FQNNGV. CDR3 length: 15 amino acids. Full variable domain (rest looked up from reference TRBV11-2 and TRBJ2-7): EAGVAQSPRYKIIEKRQSVAFWCNPISGHATLYWYQQILGQGPKLLIQFQNNGVVDDSQLPKDRFSAERLKGVDSTLKIQPAKLEDSAVYLCASSRDSQIPYEQYFGPGTRLTVT.

V is TRBV13 and J is TRBJ2-2; no reliable D call. This CDR3 contains 16 residues. Germline lookup yields CDR1 PRHDT and CDR2 FYEKMQ (reference sequence). The V end was cut by 0 bases, the J end by 1 base, with 9 bases between. The CDR3 nucleotides read TGTGCCAGCAGCTTAGGGTATTCAGGGAACACCGGGGAGCTGTTTTTT. Residues: CASSLGYSGNTGELFF. Filled out from reference TRBV13 and TRBJ2-2, the complete variable domain reads AAGVIQSPRHLIKEKRETATLKCYPIPRHDTVYWYQQGPGQDPQFLISFYEKMQSDKGSIPDRFSAQQFSDYHSELNMSSLELGDSALYFCASSLGYSGNTGELFFGEGSRLTVL.

The V and J genes are TRBV7-2 and TRBJ2-1; possible D gene TRBD1, 5 bases. V lost 5 bases and J lost 12, with 17 bases in between. Germline V gene sequence: CDR1 SGHTA, CDR2 FQGNSA. The CDR3 contains 13 residues. In nucleotides, the CDR3 is TGTGCCAGCAGCCTAGGTGGGGCCCCTGGGCAGTTCTTC. It encodes CASSLGGAPGQFF.

The gene calls are TRBV18 and TRBJ1-1; TRBD1 matches at 9 bases. The CDR3 spans 15 residues. Trimming at V came to 3 bases and at J to 5 bases, leaving 7 bases not matched to a gene. Looked up from germline, CDR1 is KGHSH and CDR2 is LQKENI. CDR3 bases: TGTGCCAGCTCACCGGGGGGACAGGGTAGGACTGAAGCTTTCTTT. Amino acid sequence: CASSPGGQGRTEAFF.

This clone was counted only a few times. V is TRBV19 and J is TRBJ1-6; 8 bases line up with TRBD1. Germline V gene lookup returns CDR1 LNHDA and CDR2 SQIVND (reference sequence). This CDR3 has 14 residues. V was clipped by 4 bases and J by 7 bases; unmatched bases: 3. DNA of the CDR3: TGTGCCAGTAGTACAGGACAGGGAAATTCACCCCTCCACTTT. It specifies CASSTGQGNSPLHF.